Described below is a single TCR beta chain sequence and its context. Its antigen is not identified. Every patient experienced relapse after autologous stem cell transplantation, and brentuximab vedotin exposure varied. The data derive from a study of PD-1 blockade in classical Hodgkin lymphoma. The method was immunoSEQ multiplex PCR; TCRdb's version includes in-frame clones alone and lacks a portion of them. This table has 84,000 or so clones, around nine tenths appearing once. General study findings and limits: Underlying causes for the observed repertoire differences were not defined, possibly disease activity or prior therapy.

Germline V lookup: CDR1 GTSNPN, CDR2 SVGIG (reference sequence). CDR3 length: 13 amino acids. V was shortened by 4 bases and J by 8 bases, with 14 bases between the two germline ends. The rearrangement links TRBV30 to TRBJ1-4; D perhaps matches TRBD1 (5 bases). The material was peripheral blood mononuclear cells (PBMCs), obtained before the second cycle of nivolumab. The receptor comes from a human donor with classical Hodgkin lymphoma. For the CDR3, the DNA is TGTGCCTGGAATCAGGTCCGGGGCGAAAAACTGTTTTTT. Protein: CAWNQVRGEKLFF.